One TCR beta chain is described in this entry. Its specificity is not known. The identical CDR3 is also encoded by other nucleotide sequences in the sample. Assay: immunoSEQ multiplex PCR; the TCRdb copy retains only in-frame clones and omits some. The repertoire includes about 150,000 clones, approximately 86% of them detected once, and 20% to 25% sits in the top ten. Germline trimming cut 4 bases from V and 3 bases from J; bases unmatched to any gene: 5. Germline V gene sequence: CDR1 MNHEY, CDR2 SVGAGI. The CDR3 has 15 residues. This entry belongs to a study of cytomegalovirus exposure and HLA in healthy donors. The study's findings and limits: Altogether, around 160 TCR beta chains were recorded as cytomegalovirus-associated. In the approximately 120 validation repertoires, a later analysis found that first-cohort TCR clusters tended to co-occur.

The sequenced sample consisted of PBMCs. V and J are TRBV6-5 and TRBJ2-3; 9 bases are shared with TRBD2. This clonotype originated in a man aged 18 to 29 in good health and CMV-seropositive. In DNA, the CDR3 is TGTGCCAGCAGTTCCCCAGCGGGAGGAACAGATACGCAGTATTTT. It is translated as CASSSPAGGTDTQYF.